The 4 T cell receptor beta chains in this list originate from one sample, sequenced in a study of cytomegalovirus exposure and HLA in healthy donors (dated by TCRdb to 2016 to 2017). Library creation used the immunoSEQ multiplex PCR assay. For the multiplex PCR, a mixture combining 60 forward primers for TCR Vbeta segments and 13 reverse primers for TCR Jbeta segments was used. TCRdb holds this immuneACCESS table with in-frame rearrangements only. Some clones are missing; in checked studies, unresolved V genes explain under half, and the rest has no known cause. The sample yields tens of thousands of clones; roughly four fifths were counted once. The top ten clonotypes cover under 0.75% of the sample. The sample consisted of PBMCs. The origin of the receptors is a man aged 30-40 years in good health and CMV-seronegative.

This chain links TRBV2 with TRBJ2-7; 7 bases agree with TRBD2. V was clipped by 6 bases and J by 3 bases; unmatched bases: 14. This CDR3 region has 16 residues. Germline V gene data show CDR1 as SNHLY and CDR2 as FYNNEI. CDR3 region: CASSGLTYGTNYEQYV. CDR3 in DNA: TGTGCCAGCAGCGGCCTAACCTACGGGACTAACTACGAGCAGTACGTC.

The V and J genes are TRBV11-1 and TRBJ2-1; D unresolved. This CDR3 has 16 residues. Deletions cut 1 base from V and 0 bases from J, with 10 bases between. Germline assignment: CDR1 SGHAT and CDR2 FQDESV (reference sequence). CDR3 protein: CASSLDLYNSYNEQFF. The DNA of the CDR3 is TGTGCCAGCAGCTTAGATCTGTACAACTCCTACAATGAGCAGTTCTTC.

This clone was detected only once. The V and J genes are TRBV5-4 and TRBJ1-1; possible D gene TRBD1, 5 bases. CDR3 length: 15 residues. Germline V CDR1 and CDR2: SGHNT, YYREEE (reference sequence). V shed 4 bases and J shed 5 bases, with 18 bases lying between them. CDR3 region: CASSLEPGPGTEAFF. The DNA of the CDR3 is TGTGCCAGCAGCCTGGAGCCAGGGCCTGGGACTGAAGCTTTCTTT.

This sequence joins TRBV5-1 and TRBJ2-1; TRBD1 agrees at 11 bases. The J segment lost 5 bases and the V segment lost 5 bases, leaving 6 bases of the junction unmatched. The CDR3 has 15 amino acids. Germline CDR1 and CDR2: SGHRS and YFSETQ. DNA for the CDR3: TGCGCCAGCAGTATGGGACAGGGGGGAAACAATGAGCAGTTCTTC. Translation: CASSMGQGGNNEQFF.